These 32 T cell receptor beta chains originate from one sample sequenced in a study of identical twins. MiXCR, run by TCRdb on the 5' RACE reads, gives a single entry per CDR3 protein. The sample has approximately 890,000 distinct CDR3 sequences, approximately 13% seen once. The sample also formed part of further work on yellow fever vaccine responses in identical twins.

The specimen sequenced was PBMCs. All receptors derive from a woman younger than 30 in good health.

The chain recombines TRBV7-9 with TRBJ2-2; 7 positions match TRBD1. With V trimmed by 5 bases and J by 3 bases, 6 bases remained unmatched. Germline V CDR1 and CDR2: SEHNR, FQNEAQ (reference sequence). The CDR3 sequence is 15 residues long. The CDR3 spells CASSAGDRHTGELFF. CDR3 bases: TGTGCCAGCAGCGCAGGGGACAGACACACCGGGGAGCTGTTTTTT.

V and J are TRBV6-5 and TRBJ1-1; D not resolved. Germline lookup yields CDR1 MNHEY and CDR2 SVGAGI. This CDR3 spans 15 amino acids. V lost 2 bases, J lost 3 bases, and 13 bases lay in between. CDR3 loop: CASSYEGSGHTEAFF. In DNA form, the CDR3 reads TGTGCCAGCAGTTACGAAGGTTCGGGCCACACTGAAGCTTTCTTT.

This clonotype turned up a few times. DNA for the CDR3: TGTGCCAGCAGCTCGACAGGGGGGGCCAATCAGCCCCAGCATTTT. Protein sequence: CASSSTGGANQPQHF. The rearrangement joins TRBV3-1 to TRBJ1-5, with 9 nucleotides matching TRBD1. Per germline, CDR1 LGHDT and CDR2 YNNKEL (reference sequence). V was pared by 5 bases and J by 3 bases, with 5 bases of the junction left unmatched. The CDR3 consists of 15 residues.

This rearrangement joins TRBV5-1 to TRBJ2-1; 11 bases line up with TRBD2. Germline loops: CDR1 SGHRS, CDR2 YFSETQ. V trimming: 4 bases; J trimming: 6 bases; junction bases outside the gene matches: 12. CDR3 length: 17 amino acids. The CDR3 DNA sequence: TGCGCCAGCAGCACCGGACTAGCGGGTGGGTTCGGCAATGAGCAGTTCTTC. Protein: CASSTGLAGGFGNEQFF.

This chain joins TRBV15 and TRBJ2-5, with 7 bases fitting TRBD2. V shed 0 bases, J shed 4 bases, and the junction held 8 bases outside the gene matches. This CDR3 comprises 16 residues. The V gene's germline CDR1 is LNHNV and CDR2 YYDKDF (reference sequence). Written as DNA, the CDR3 is TGTGCCACCAGCAGAGATCTAGCGGTCAGTACAGAGACCCAGTACTTC. Protein sequence: CATSRDLAVSTETQYF.

This clonotype appeared a few times. The CDR3 sequence is CASSQALRRSGANVLTF. The CDR3 DNA reads TGCGCCAGCAGCCAAGCCTTAAGGCGTTCTGGGGCCAACGTCCTGACTTTC. J is TRBJ2-6 and V is TRBV4-1; D remains ambiguous. Trimming pared 1 base from V and 1 base from J, leaving 11 bases between. This CDR3 region has 17 residues. Germline CDR1 reads MGHRA; CDR2 reads YSYEKL.

V and J are TRBV27 and TRBJ1-5, with TRBD1 matching over 7 bases. Germline V CDR1 and CDR2: MNHEY, SMNVEV (reference sequence). V shed 6 bases and J 4 bases; nucleotides not matched to a gene: 9. This CDR3 comprises 15 residues. The CDR3 sequence: CASSRGAGGNQPQHF. The CDR3 DNA reads TGTGCCAGCAGCCGCGGGGCAGGGGGGAATCAGCCCCAGCATTTT.

The chain uses TRBV4-1 and TRBJ2-1; the match to TRBD2 covers 7 bases. The V gene's germline CDR1 is MGHRA and CDR2 YSYEKL. J lost 4 bases, V lost 4 bases, and 13 bases had no gene match. This CDR3 has 17 amino acids. This CDR3 reads CASSRGGLIMAYNEQFF. DNA of the CDR3: TGCGCCAGCAGCCGTGGGGGACTAATCATGGCATACAATGAGCAGTTCTTC.

This clonotype was recorded a few times. The chain combines TRBV4-1 with TRBJ1-5; D may be TRBD1 (5 bases). V was trimmed by 0 bases and J by 1 base, leaving 7 bases between them. Germline CDR1 and CDR2: MGHRA and YSYEKL. This CDR3 contains 15 residues. The CDR3 loop reads CASSQDRVSNQPQHF. In nucleotides, the CDR3 is TGCGCCAGCAGCCAAGACAGGGTAAGCAATCAGCCCCAGCATTTT.

This clonotype appeared a few times. The J gene is TRBJ2-1, the V gene TRBV9, with D maybe TRBD2 (5 bases). CDR1 and CDR2 from the germline V gene are SGDLS and YYNGEE. V dropped 4 bases and J dropped 5 bases, with 13 bases sitting between them. The CDR3 is 14 residues long. CDR3 coding DNA: TGTGCCAGCAGCAAGAGGGATGGCGACAATGAGCAGTTCTTC. This encodes CASSKRDGDNEQFF.

In its sample, this clonotype was seen a few times. V is TRBV29-1 and J is TRBJ1-3; D is possibly TRBD1 (5 bases). Trimming took off 4 bases at V and 1 base at J, with 5 bases between the two ends. CDR3 size: 12 residues. Germline V gives CDR1 SQVTM, CDR2 ANQGSEA. CDR3 in DNA: TGCAGCGTTGGACAGTCTGGAAACACCATATATTTT. It yields the protein CSVGQSGNTIYF.

This chain connects TRBV29-1 to TRBJ2-5; 10 bases are shared with TRBD2. The trim removed 7 bases at V and 2 bases at J, leaving 4 bases unmatched. CDR1 and CDR2 from the germline V gene are SQVTM and ANQGSEA. This CDR3 contains 13 residues. In DNA form, the CDR3 reads TGCAGCGAACGGACTAGCGGACAAGAGACCCAGTACTTC. As protein: CSERTSGQETQYF.

This chain links TRBV5-1 with TRBJ1-4, with D possibly TRBD1 on 5 matching bases. Germline V gene lookup returns CDR1 SGHRS and CDR2 YFSETQ. Deletions cut 0 bases from V and 4 bases from J, with 7 bases between. The length of the CDR3 is 14 residues. CDR3 nucleotide sequence: TGCGCCAGCAGCTTGGGGGACTATAATGAAAAACTGTTTTTT. It codes for CASSLGDYNEKLFF.

This clonotype was seen more than once but under ten times. The DNA of the CDR3 is TGTGCCAGCAGGACTGCCGGGGGCGTGGGCGAGCAGTTCTTC. This sequence encodes CASRTAGGVGEQFF. The rearrangement joins TRBV6-1 to TRBJ2-1; either TRBD1 or TRBD2 may supply D (6 bases each). The length of the CDR3 is 14 residues. The germline V and J ends were trimmed by 6 bases and 10 bases, with 19 bases remaining between them. In germline, CDR1 is MNHNS, CDR2 SASEGT.

The chain recombines TRBV19 with TRBJ2-1; TRBD2 matches at 8 bases. CDR1 is LNHDA and CDR2 is SQIVND in the germline V gene (reference sequence). The trim removed 9 bases at V and 3 bases at J, leaving 13 bases unmatched. The CDR3 runs to 16 residues. As DNA, the CDR3 is TGTGCCAGCCGAAAAGCGGGAGATGTTTACTACAATGAGCAGTTCTTC. Translated: CASRKAGDVYYNEQFF.

This clonotype was counted between two and nine times. This chain joins TRBV27 and TRBJ2-7, with a tentative D call TRBD1 (5 bases). V was pared by 3 bases and J by 3 bases, with 18 bases between. The CDR3 runs to 16 residues. From germline, CDR1 is MNHEY and CDR2 SMNVEV (reference sequence). CDR3 nucleotide sequence: TGTGCCAGCAGTTTCATCTTTCCAGTCCAGGGCTACGAGCAGTACTTC. Its translation is CASSFIFPVQGYEQYF.

This sequence joins TRBV29-1 and TRBJ2-7; no reliable D call. The CDR3 covers 13 residues. Germline lookup yields CDR1 SQVTM and CDR2 ANQGSEA. V shed 3 bases and J shed 2 bases, with 11 bases lying between them. The CDR3 spells CSVEADPAYEQYF. CDR3 bases: TGCAGCGTTGAGGCGGACCCGGCCTACGAGCAGTACTTC.

This chain connects TRBV11-2 to TRBJ1-6; D unclear. This CDR3 has 12 residues. V was pared by 2 bases and J by 9 bases, with 5 bases between. Germline CDR1 SGHAT, CDR2 FQNNGV. This chain's CDR3 is CASSLQVSPLHF. Here the CDR3 DNA reads TGTGCCAGCAGCTTACAGGTTTCACCCCTCCACTTT. The full variable domain, its missing parts supplied by reference TRBV11-2 and TRBJ1-6, is EAGVAQSPRYKIIEKRQSVAFWCNPISGHATLYWYQQILGQGPKLLIQFQNNGVVDDSQLPKDRFSAERLKGVDSTLKIQPAKLEDSAVYLCASSLQVSPLHFGNGTRLTVT.

This clonotype was detected a few times. The chain uses TRBV11-3 and TRBJ2-1, with D tentatively TRBD2 (5 bases). The V end lost 5 bases, the J end lost 3 bases, and 17 bases lay between the germline ends. CDR3 size: 16 residues. CDR1 SGHNT and CDR2 YENEEA come from the germline V gene. The CDR3 sequence: CASSPVPRTFYNEQFF. The CDR3 region has the DNA TGTGCCAGCAGCCCCGTCCCGAGGACTTTCTACAATGAGCAGTTCTTC.

V and J are TRBV29-1 and TRBJ1-1; a possible D gene is TRBD1 (5 bases). Between the trimmed V and J ends, which lost 5 bases and 1 base, there was a span of 8 bases. Per germline, CDR1 SQVTM and CDR2 ANQGSEA. This CDR3 has 12 amino acids. The CDR3 nucleotides read TGCAGCGTTTGGGGCCCGAACACTGAAGCTTTCTTT. Translation gives CSVWGPNTEAFF. The variable domain in full, completed from reference TRBV29-1 and TRBJ1-1, reads SAVISQKPSRDICQRGTSLTIQCQVDSQVTMMFWYRQQPGQSLTLIATANQGSEATYESGFVIDKFPISRPNLTFSTLTVSNMSPEDSSIYLCSVWGPNTEAFFGQGTRLTVV.

This clonotype was detected only a few times. V and J are TRBV6-5 and TRBJ1-5; D gene ambiguous. Germline values: CDR1 MNHEY, CDR2 SVGAGI. The CDR3 has 15 amino acids. Trimming cost V 4 bases and J 3 bases, with 13 bases left between them. The CDR3 sequence: CASSFMAEANQPQHF. DNA of the CDR3: TGTGCCAGCAGTTTTATGGCAGAGGCCAATCAGCCCCAGCATTTT.

The rearrangement links TRBV12-3 or TRBV12-4 to TRBJ1-5; the D gene is possibly TRBD1 (6 bases). The CDR3 is made up of 15 amino acids. V lost 1 base to trimming and J lost 11 bases, with 18 bases between them. CDR3 protein: CASSLGPAGARAQHF. In DNA, the CDR3 is TGTGCCAGCAGTTTAGGGCCGGCAGGGGCGAGAGCCCAGCATTTT.

This clonotype was seen more than once but under ten times. This chain connects TRBV3-1 to TRBJ2-7; 11 nucleotides line up with TRBD2. V trimming: 1 base; J trimming: 2 bases; junction bases outside the gene matches: 10. CDR1 is LGHDT and CDR2 is YNNKEL in the germline V gene (reference sequence). The CDR3 is made up of 18 amino acids. The CDR3 spells CASSQVSSGTSGAYEQYF. The CDR3 region has the DNA TGTGCCAGCAGCCAAGTTTCCTCCGGGACTAGCGGCGCCTACGAGCAGTACTTC.

This clonotype was seen many times. CDR3 in amino acids: CASRQTGGSYNEQFF. CDR3 DNA: TGTGCCAGCAGACAGACAGGGGGCTCCTACAATGAGCAGTTCTTC. The chain couples TRBV12-3 or TRBV12-4 to TRBJ2-1; 9 bases match TRBD1. The CDR3 length is 15 residues. After removal of 6 bases from V and 0 bases from J, the junction contained 3 bases not matched to a gene.

A few counts support this clonotype. The chain carries TRBV10-1 and TRBJ2-3; D call uncertain. V was trimmed by 2 bases and J by 3 bases, leaving 12 bases between them. Germline lookup yields CDR1 WNHNN and CDR2 SYGVQD (reference sequence). This CDR3 has 15 residues. CDR3: CASSETRAGTDTQYF. The CDR3 nucleotides are TGCGCCAGCAGTGAGACCCGGGCCGGGACAGATACGCAGTATTTT.

This clonotype has ten or more counts. Its ends do not fully match the called genes, so a read error is possible. The CDR3 DNA sequence: TGCGCCAGCCGGACTAGCGGGAGTTACGAGCAGTACTTC. Translated: CASRTSGSYEQYF. The chain employs TRBV12-3 or TRBV12-4 and TRBJ2-7; 13 bases align to TRBD2. The CDR3 spans 13 residues.

The rearrangement joins TRBV20-1 to TRBJ1-3; D might be TRBD1 (6 bases). V was trimmed by 2 bases and J by 0 bases, leaving 14 bases between them. Germline CDR1 and CDR2: DFQATT and SNEGSKA (reference sequence). The CDR3 extends over 16 amino acids. The CDR3 region is CSARRAQGASGNTIYF. In DNA form, the CDR3 reads TGCAGTGCTAGAAGGGCACAGGGCGCCTCTGGAAACACCATATATTTT.

This clonotype was picked up one time. V and J are TRBV19 and TRBJ2-7; tentatively, D is TRBD2 (7 bases). The germline gives CDR1 LNHDA, CDR2 SQIVND (reference sequence). The germline V and J ends were trimmed by 3 bases and 6 bases, with 15 bases remaining between them. This CDR3 is built from 14 residues. CDR3 residues: CASSIGGAHTEQYF. The DNA for the CDR3 is TGTGCCAGTAGTATTGGGGGGGCCCATACCGAGCAGTACTTC.

At least ten counts were recorded for this clonotype. The V and J genes are TRBV6-4 and TRBJ2-2; D is possibly TRBD1 or TRBD2 (5 bases each). Trimming left V 6 bases short and J 4 bases short, with 12 bases between. Germline V gives CDR1 MRHNA, CDR2 SNTAGT. The CDR3 spans 14 residues. CDR3 sequence reads: CASRKSGGTGELFF. In DNA form, the CDR3 reads TGTGCCAGCAGGAAGAGTGGGGGCACCGGGGAGCTGTTTTTT.

This clonotype was counted only a few times. V is TRBV7-6 and J is TRBJ2-7; no definite D call. The V and J ends lost 0 bases and 0 bases respectively, with 9 bases between them. Per germline, CDR1 SGHVS and CDR2 FNYEAQ. The CDR3 is made up of 15 amino acids. CDR3 coding DNA: TGTGCCAGCAGCTTAGCGTTAGAAAACTCCTACGAGCAGTACTTC. It specifies CASSLALENSYEQYF.

The V call is TRBV29-1, the J call TRBJ2-1, with TRBD2 matching 9 bases. The CDR3 length is 14 residues. After removal of 4 bases from V and 7 bases from J, the junction contained 8 bases not matched to a gene. Germline CDR1 is SQVTM and CDR2 is ANQGSEA. The CDR3 DNA sequence: TGCAGCGTTGCGGGGCTAGCGGGGAAAAATGAGCAGTTCTTC. Amino acids: CSVAGLAGKNEQFF.

This clonotype has at least ten counts. The junction shows a germline mismatch at one end, possibly a read error. This chain links TRBV12-3 or TRBV12-4 with TRBJ2-3, with 7 bases aligning to TRBD2. The CDR3 has 13 amino acids. The CDR3 region is CASSLAGGDTQYF. The CDR3 DNA reads TGTGCCAGCAGCTTAGCCGGGGGGGATACGCAGTATTTT.